A single sample is the source of the 12 T cell receptor beta chains below, sequenced in a study of T-cell reconstitution after alpha-beta-depleted transplantation in children. As it was prepared, the TCRbeta library received unique molecular identifiers. In TCRdb, the PCR reads were re-called with MiXCR into one record per CDR3 protein. The sample includes a few hundred thousand distinct CDR3 sequences, around 8.9% of them seen just once. Sequenced material: PBMCs from the stem cell graft donor, taken from the stem cell graft. These receptors came from a human donor who donated a stem cell graft to a child with SCID.

The rearrangement joins TRBV7-9 to TRBJ1-1; the D gene is possibly TRBD1 (5 bases). Trimming left V 3 bases short and J 14 bases short, with 22 bases between. The CDR3 totals 14 residues. Germline V CDR1 and CDR2: SEHNR, FQNEAQ (reference sequence). The CDR3 nucleotides read TGTGCCAGCAGCTTCGTCACAGGAGGACTTCCCCCATTCTTT. Its translation: CASSFVTGGLPPFF.

This clonotype was observed many times. As DNA, the CDR3 is TGTGCCAGCAGCTCCCGGACAGGGGTAGGATTGGGGGCCAACGTCCTGACTTTC. Translated: CASSSRTGVGLGANVLTF. This chain uses TRBV11-2 with TRBJ2-6; 9 bases match TRBD1. V lost 4 bases to trimming and J lost 4 bases; unmatched junction nucleotides: 11. The germline CDR1 and CDR2 sequences are SGHAT and FQNNGV. The CDR3 spans 18 residues.

This clonotype came up many times. The rearrangement uses TRBV6-5 and TRBJ1-3, with a possible D match to TRBD1 (5 bases). The CDR3 has 17 residues. The V gene lost 0 bases and the J gene lost 2 bases, with 14 bases spanning the gap. From germline, CDR1 is MNHEY and CDR2 SVGAGI. The CDR3 is CASSYSGGAAPGNTIYF. DNA for the CDR3: TGTGCCAGCAGTTACTCCGGCGGGGCAGCCCCTGGAAACACCATATATTTT.

This clonotype was picked up many times. The chain couples TRBV12-3 or TRBV12-4 to TRBJ2-6; D not certain. This CDR3 is built from 14 residues. The V and J ends lost 6 bases and 0 bases respectively, with 6 bases between them. CDR3 sequence: CASRLNSGANVLTF. The CDR3 DNA follows: TGTGCCAGCAGGCTAAACTCTGGGGCCAACGTCCTGACTTTC.

This clonotype was seen at least ten times. This chain links TRBV3-1 with TRBJ2-7, with 7 nucleotides matching TRBD1. The J segment lost 2 bases and the V segment lost 5 bases, leaving 6 bases of the junction unmatched. Germline V gives CDR1 LGHDT, CDR2 YNNKEL (reference sequence). This CDR3 contains 14 residues. CDR3 loop: CASSFRQGTYEQYF. The CDR3 nucleotides read TGTGCCAGCAGCTTTCGACAGGGTACCTACGAGCAGTACTTC.

Ten or more counts support this clonotype. V usage is TRBV12-3 or TRBV12-4 and J usage is TRBJ2-1, with D perhaps matching TRBD1 (5 bases). The CDR3 has 14 amino acids. V was trimmed by 11 bases and J by 0 bases, leaving 14 bases between them. CDR3 protein: CAVRVPGSYNEQFF. The CDR3 DNA is TGTGCCGTCAGGGTTCCAGGCTCCTACAATGAGCAGTTCTTC.

This clonotype was picked up many times. The chain has TRBV24-1 and TRBJ2-7, with D perhaps being TRBD1 or TRBD2 (5 bases each). CDR3 length: 13 amino acids. CDR1 is KGHDR, CDR2 SFDVKD, per germline. V was clipped by 6 bases and J by 6 bases, with 14 bases between them. The CDR3 sequence: CATSLAGTSEQYF. The CDR3 region has the DNA TGTGCCACCAGTTTGGCCGGGACGAGCGAGCAGTACTTC.

This clonotype was detected many times. The chain couples TRBV29-1 to TRBJ2-1; D is undetermined. Trimming took 7 bases from V and 1 from J, leaving 11 bases between them. The CDR3 runs to 13 residues. In germline, CDR1 is SQVTM, CDR2 ANQGSEA. The CDR3 protein is CSAITRSYNEQFF. The CDR3 DNA follows: TGCAGCGCTATAACACGTTCCTACAATGAGCAGTTCTTC.

This clonotype has ten or more counts. The chain is built from TRBV6-1 and TRBJ1-5, with D tentatively TRBD1 (6 bases). This CDR3 is built from 17 residues. In germline, CDR1 is MNHNS, CDR2 SASEGT. Trimming shortened V by 3 bases and J by 3 bases, and 18 bases separated the two germline ends. CDR3 bases: TGTGCCAGCAGTGAGAGGTTTTGGACAGTCGACAATCAGCCCCAGCATTTT. It codes for CASSERFWTVDNQPQHF.

The CDR3 loop reads CATSLGTSGGLNNEQFF. For the CDR3, the DNA is TGTGCCACCTCCCTCGGGACTAGCGGGGGGCTTAACAATGAGCAGTTCTTC. The rearrangement joins TRBV3-1 to TRBJ2-1; 15 bases match TRBD2. The germline gives CDR1 LGHDT, CDR2 YNNKEL (reference sequence). V was pared by 10 bases and J by 5 bases, with 12 bases of the junction left unmatched. CDR3 length equals 17 residues.

This clonotype was counted many times. The V gene is TRBV3-1, the J gene TRBJ1-6; no reliable D call. CDR1 is LGHDT and CDR2 is YNNKEL in the germline V gene (reference sequence). Trimming removed 1 base from V and 7 bases from J, with 5 bases in between. This CDR3 spans 13 amino acids. The CDR3 protein is CASSQGPNSPLHF. CDR3 coding DNA: TGTGCCAGCAGCCAAGGGCCGAATTCACCCCTCCACTTT.

The chain combines TRBV7-6 with TRBJ2-7; 8 nucleotides match TRBD1. CDR3 length equals 16 residues. V trimming: 5 bases; J trimming: 3 bases; junction bases outside the gene matches: 12. From germline, CDR1 is SGHVS and CDR2 FNYEAQ. CDR3 DNA: TGTGCCAGCAGCCGTTACGGACAGGGACGGGACTACGAGCAGTACTTC. As protein: CASSRYGQGRDYEQYF.